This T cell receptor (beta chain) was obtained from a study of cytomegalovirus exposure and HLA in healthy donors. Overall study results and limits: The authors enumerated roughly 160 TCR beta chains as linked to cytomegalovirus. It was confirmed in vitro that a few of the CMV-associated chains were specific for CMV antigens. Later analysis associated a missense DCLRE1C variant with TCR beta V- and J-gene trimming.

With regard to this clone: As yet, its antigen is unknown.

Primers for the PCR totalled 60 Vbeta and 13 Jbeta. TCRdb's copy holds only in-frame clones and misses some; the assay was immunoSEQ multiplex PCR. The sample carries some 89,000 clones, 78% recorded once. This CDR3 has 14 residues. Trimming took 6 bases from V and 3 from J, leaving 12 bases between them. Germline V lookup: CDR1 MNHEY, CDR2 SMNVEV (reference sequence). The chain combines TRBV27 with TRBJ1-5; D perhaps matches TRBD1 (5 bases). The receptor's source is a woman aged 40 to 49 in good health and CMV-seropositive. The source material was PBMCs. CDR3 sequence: CASRDTGLNQPQHF. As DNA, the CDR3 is TGTGCCAGCAGAGATACAGGCCTCAATCAGCCCCAGCATTTT.